This T cell receptor (beta chain) was sequenced during a study of patients and donors after allogeneic stem cell transplantation. TCRdb fed the RT-PCR reads into MiXCR, producing one record per CDR3 protein. The sample consists of 920,000 or so distinct CDR3 sequences, around 17% of them appearing once. Germline V gene data show CDR1 as DFQATT and CDR2 as SNEGSKA (reference sequence). The V gene lost 1 base and the J gene lost 6 bases, with 18 bases spanning the gap. CDR3 length: 16 amino acids. This chain uses TRBV20-1 with TRBJ2-2; D tentatively reads TRBD1 or TRBD2 (5 bases each). Sequenced: blood, either unsorted or a sorted T cell fraction (not recorded which). This sequence was found in a human donor who was either an allogeneic HSCT recipient or a stem cell or donor lymphocyte infusion donor (not recorded which). It is not recorded whose cells these are; they may come from a transplant donor. In DNA form, the CDR3 reads TGCAGTGCTAGAGCTCTCGGCAGGGAGTCATCCGGGGAGCTGTTTTTT. This sequence encodes CSARALGRESSGELFF.